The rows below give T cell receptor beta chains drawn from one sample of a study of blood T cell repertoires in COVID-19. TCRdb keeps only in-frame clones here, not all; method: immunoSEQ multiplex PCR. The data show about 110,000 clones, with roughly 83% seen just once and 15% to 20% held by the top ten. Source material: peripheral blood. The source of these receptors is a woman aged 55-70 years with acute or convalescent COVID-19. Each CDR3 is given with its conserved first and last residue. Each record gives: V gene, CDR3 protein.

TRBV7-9,CASSSAGLYQETQYF
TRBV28,CASLRGGNQPQHF
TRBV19,CASGVVAGVTQYF
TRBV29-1,CSVEGHAVRNEQFF
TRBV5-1,CASSYRGQIDNEKLFF
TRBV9,CASSVDPRGGYEQYF
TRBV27,CASRGFGTGEFF
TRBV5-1,CASSSRDRDGGNTIYF
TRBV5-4,CASRVGTGDEKLFF
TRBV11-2,CASSRGQGAYGYTF
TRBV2,CASMSTQRPTDTQYF
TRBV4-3,CASSQGLRGGEKLFF
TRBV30,CAWSLTVYEQYF
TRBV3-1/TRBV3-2,CASSRGTGFEKLFF
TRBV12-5,CASATGTRIFSGNTIYF
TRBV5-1,CASSLIAGTTEAFF
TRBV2,CASSPGAGLYYEQYF
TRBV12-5,CASGLGGTYYGYTF
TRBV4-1,CASSGSWDRGRLVEQFF
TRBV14,CASSPRDRGHGKPYEQYF
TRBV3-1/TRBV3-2,CASSPRTGNTEAFF
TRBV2,CASTLGGNLRGGYTF
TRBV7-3,CASADRVGYGYTF
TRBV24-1,CATRTAASHEQFF
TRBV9,CASSVQGNYNEQFF
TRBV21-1,CASSLKEDIKGQPAMNTEAFF
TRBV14,CASSPPGVRADTQYF
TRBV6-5,CASRLQQTANTEAFF
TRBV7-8,CASSSQNGGSGEQYF